The 2 T cell receptor beta chains listed next were all sequenced from one sample in a study of blood T cells in healthy people across ages. Together with a sample-barcoded 5' primer, a J-beta primer mix was included in a second PCR lasting roughly 6 to 12 cycles. MiXCR, run by TCRdb on the 5' RACE reads, gives a single entry per CDR3 protein. This repertoire shows 800,000 to 950,000 distinct CDR3 sequences, around 29% found once; its top ten account for around 9.6%. These records were also assigned to another study, of T cells of mothers and their children.

The source material was blood. The receptors were sampled from a middle-aged woman in good health.

This clonotype was counted only a few times. This sequence joins TRBV5-5 and TRBJ1-5; no definite D call. From germline, CDR1 is SGHKS and CDR2 YYEKEE (reference sequence). The V end was cut by 4 bases, the J end by 0 bases, with 11 bases between. CDR3 size: 15 residues. The CDR3 here is CASSPQSISNQPQHF. Written as DNA, the CDR3 is TGTGCCAGCAGCCCGCAGAGTATTAGCAATCAGCCCCAGCATTTT. The variable domain in full, with the rest retrieved from reference TRBV5-5 and TRBJ1-5, is DAGVTQSPTHLIKTRGQQVTLRCSPISGHKSVSWYQQVLGQGPQFIFQYYEKEERGRGNFPDRFSARQFPNYSSELNVNALLLGDSALYLCASSPQSISNQPQHFGDGTRLSIL.

This sequence joins TRBV6-1 and TRBJ2-7; TRBD1 agrees at 10 bases. This CDR3 is built from 14 residues. Germline V CDR1 and CDR2: MNHNS, SASEGT. Losses at the gene ends were 6 bases for V and 3 bases for J; bases not matched to a gene: 5. The CDR3 reads CASRWTGGNYEQYF. CDR3 nucleotide sequence: TGTGCCAGCAGATGGACAGGGGGGAACTACGAGCAGTACTTC.